This T cell receptor beta chain was captured in a study of control samples from healthy donors and cancer patients. This clone came up once. Unmatched junction bases numbered 4, after V lost 4 bases and J lost 5 bases. The CDR3 is 16 amino acids. CDR1 MDHEN and CDR2 SYDVKM come from the germline V gene. Here immunoSEQ multiplex PCR was the method, and the copy in TCRdb shows in-frame clones only, minus some. The sample lists about 81,000 clones; about 94% were seen once. The chain links TRBV28 to TRBJ2-3, with 15 bases matching TRBD2. The sample was blood. This sequence was found in a woman under 30 in good health. CDR3 protein: CASSSLGLAGGDTQYF. In DNA form, the CDR3 reads TGTGCCAGCAGTTCCCTGGGACTAGCGGGAGGAGATACGCAGTATTTT.